These 14 T cell receptor beta chains were sequenced from one sample in a study of cytomegalovirus exposure and HLA in healthy donors (dated by TCRdb to about 2017). The library was obtained by the immunoSEQ multiplex PCR assay. For the multiplex PCR, a mixture combining 60 forward primers for TCR Vbeta segments and 13 reverse primers for TCR Jbeta segments was used. TCRdb mirrors the immuneACCESS table, restricted to in-frame sequences. Some clones are absent from its copies; in checked studies, under half trace to an unresolved V gene, and the reason for the others is unknown. This sample lists under 150,000 clones; about 80% were detected once. 1% to 1.5% of the sample is held by the ten biggest clonotypes. Sequences were obtained from PBMCs. The receptors were sampled from a girl aged 2-10 years in good health and CMV-seronegative.

This chain joins TRBV7-9 and TRBJ2-3; 9 bases are a match to TRBD2. Looked up from germline, CDR1 is SEHNR and CDR2 is FQNEAQ (reference sequence). J lost 2 bases, V lost 5 bases, and 8 bases had no gene match. This CDR3 is built from 16 residues. The CDR3: CASSLTAGGPTDTQYF. The DNA for the CDR3 is TGTGCCAGCAGCCTCACGGCGGGGGGGCCCACAGATACGCAGTATTTT.

This chain joins TRBV28 and TRBJ1-2, with TRBD1 matching over 7 bases. With V trimmed by 6 bases and J by 2 bases, 12 bases remained unmatched. Germline CDR1 and CDR2: MDHEN and SYDVKM. This CDR3 has 16 residues. CDR3 sequence reads: CASSRTRQTGNYGYTF. For the CDR3, the DNA is TGTGCCAGCAGCCGAACCCGGCAGACAGGGAACTATGGCTACACCTTC.

This clone occurred a few times. The chain carries TRBV10-1 and TRBJ2-1; D perhaps matches TRBD1 (6 bases). The germline gives CDR1 WNHNN, CDR2 SYGVQD (reference sequence). This CDR3 comprises 15 residues. The ends were cut back, 2 bases at V and 2 bases at J, with 10 bases in the middle. CDR3 protein: CASSEDRTAYNEQFF. As DNA, the CDR3 is TGCGCCAGCAGTGAGGATCGGACAGCCTACAATGAGCAGTTCTTC.

This chain uses TRBV7-8 with TRBJ1-1, with TRBD1 as a possible D gene (6 bases). There are 13 residues in the CDR3. The germline V gene has CDR1 SGHVS and CDR2 FQNEAQ. V was shortened by 5 bases and J by 5 bases, with 12 bases between the two germline ends. Here the CDR3 DNA reads TGTGCCAGCAGCCCCCTAGGACAGACTGAAGCTTTCTTT. This encodes CASSPLGQTEAFF. Filled out from reference TRBV7-8 and TRBJ1-1, the complete variable domain reads GAGVSQSPRYKVAKRGQDVALRCDPISGHVSLFWYQQALGQGPEFLTYFQNEAQLDKSGLPSDRFFAERPEGSVSTLKIQRTQQEDSAVYLCASSPLGQTEAFFGQGTRLTVV.

The J gene is TRBJ2-1, the V gene TRBV9; TRBD2 matches 14 bases. V was clipped by 3 bases and J by 5 bases; unmatched bases: 4. Germline V CDR1 and CDR2: SGDLS, YYNGEE. This CDR3 has 16 residues. Here the CDR3 reads CASSGLAGGSNNEQFF. The CDR3 bases are TGTGCCAGCAGCGGACTAGCGGGGGGGAGTAACAATGAGCAGTTCTTC.

The genes are TRBV5-4 and TRBJ2-5, with TRBD1 matching over 7 bases. Germline CDR1 and CDR2: SGHNT and YYREEE (reference sequence). V trimming: 4 bases; J trimming: 0 bases; junction bases outside the gene matches: 3. The CDR3 covers 14 residues. The CDR3 spells CASSRDSHQETQYF. The CDR3 DNA reads as TGTGCCAGCAGCAGGGACAGCCACCAAGAGACCCAGTACTTC.

This clone was observed a handful of times. The chain employs TRBV7-8 and TRBJ1-1; tentatively, D is TRBD1 (5 bases). This CDR3 has 12 amino acids. With 3 bases removed from V and 10 bases from J, the gap between germline ends came to 12 bases. Germline CDR1 reads SGHVS; CDR2 reads FQNEAQ. The CDR3, as DNA: TGTGCCAGCAGCTTCGGGGGGTTAGGAGCTTTCTTT. Amino acid sequence: CASSFGGLGAFF.

The chain joins TRBV5-1 to TRBJ1-1, with 11 positions matching TRBD1. Germline-derived CDR1 and CDR2 are SGHRS and YFSETQ. The CDR3 totals 17 residues. With 4 bases clipped from V and 4 bases from J, the junction kept 12 bases outside the gene matches. The CDR3 sequence is CASSGGTGGFRGTEAFF. The CDR3, as DNA: TGCGCCAGCAGCGGTGGGACAGGGGGATTCAGGGGCACTGAAGCTTTCTTT.

In the case of this clone: At the DNA level, this CDR3 is encoded by other sequences in the same sample as well. The CDR3, as DNA: TGTGCCTGGACCGACTTCTATAATTCACCCCTCCACTTT. This encodes CAWTDFYNSPLHF. The rearrangement links TRBV30 to TRBJ1-6, with D uncertain. The CDR3 extends over 13 amino acids. V was clipped by 4 bases and J by 3 bases, with 7 bases between them. Germline V CDR1 and CDR2: GTSNPN, SVGIG (reference sequence).

The chain uses TRBV28 and TRBJ2-7; D not resolved. V lost 7 bases, J lost 3 bases, and 13 bases lay in between. The CDR3 runs to 13 residues. Germline V gene data show CDR1 as MDHEN and CDR2 as SYDVKM. CDR3 sequence: CASIGAQYYEQYF. The CDR3 bases are TGTGCCAGCATCGGTGCCCAATACTACGAGCAGTACTTC.

This sequence joins TRBV18 and TRBJ2-7; unclear D gene. Trimming pared 6 bases from V and 0 bases from J, leaving 12 bases between. From germline, CDR1 is KGHSH and CDR2 LQKENI. CDR3 length: 14 amino acids. The CDR3 loop is CASSRDGYSYEQYF. CDR3 bases: TGTGCCAGCTCGAGAGACGGGTACTCCTACGAGCAGTACTTC. Based on the CDR3 plus reference TRBV18 and TRBJ2-7, the full variable domain is NAGVMQNPRHLVRRRGQEARLRCSPMKGHSHVYWYRQLPEEGLKFMVYLQKENIIDESGMPKERFSAEFPKEGPSILRIQQVVRGDSAAYFCASSRDGYSYEQYFGPGTRLTVT.

The chain couples TRBV11-2 to TRBJ1-1; D unresolved. V was trimmed by 1 base and J by 6 bases, leaving 9 bases between them. The CDR3 runs 13 residues. Germline CDR1 reads SGHAT; CDR2 reads FQNNGV. The CDR3: CASSLGAFSEAFF. The CDR3 bases are TGTGCCAGCAGCTTAGGGGCCTTTTCTGAAGCTTTCTTT.

This chain connects TRBV29-1 to TRBJ1-2; 11 bases fit TRBD1. In germline, CDR1 is SQVTM, CDR2 ANQGSEA. This CDR3 has 15 residues. V was clipped by 6 bases and J by 4 bases; unmatched bases: 10. DNA of the CDR3: TGCAGCGTCTATGGACAGGGGGCATCGGGCTATGGCTACACCTTC. Its protein is CSVYGQGASGYGYTF.

The J gene is TRBJ1-5, the V gene TRBV28; 8 bases are shared with TRBD1. Germline lookup yields CDR1 MDHEN and CDR2 SYDVKM. This CDR3 region has 17 residues. V trimming: 3 bases; J trimming: 2 bases; junction bases outside the gene matches: 9. CDR3 bases: TGTGCCAGCAGTTTGTGGGGGACAGGTGTGGGCAATCAGCCCCAGCATTTT. Translating gives CASSLWGTGVGNQPQHF. Full variable domain (remainder filled in from reference TRBV28 and TRBJ1-5): DVKVTQSSRYLVKRTGEKVFLECVQDMDHENMFWYRQDPGLGLRLIYFSYDVKMKEKGDIPEGYSVSREKKERFSLILESASTNQTSMYLCASSLWGTGVGNQPQHFGDGTRLSIL.